Sequencing of this TCR beta chain was carried out in a study of cytomegalovirus exposure and HLA in healthy donors. With respect to this clone: Its specificity is not known.

Trimming cost V 2 bases and J 5 bases, with 14 bases left between them. This CDR3 is built from 15 residues. Germline assignment: CDR1 SNHLY and CDR2 FYNNEI. Data came from immunoSEQ multiplex PCR; TCRdb stores just in-frame clones and leaves some out. The profile shows roughly 330,000 clones, roughly 90% of them singletons. The donors were in the roughly 120-subject validation cohort, distinct from the 666-subject first cohort. Notes on the study in general: There were around 160 TCR beta chains listed as cytomegalovirus-associated. Reportedly, cytomegalovirus status was diagnosed with high sensitivity and specificity. Most TCR sequences proved rare, with some public TCRs found in many donors.

The chain employs TRBV2 and TRBJ2-3; D is unresolved. This TCR derives from a woman aged 30 to 39 in good health and CMV-seropositive. Sequenced material: PBMCs. As DNA, the CDR3 is TGTGCCAGCAGTGAATCGGCAGGAGTACAAGATACGCAGTATTTT. Protein product: CASSESAGVQDTQYF.